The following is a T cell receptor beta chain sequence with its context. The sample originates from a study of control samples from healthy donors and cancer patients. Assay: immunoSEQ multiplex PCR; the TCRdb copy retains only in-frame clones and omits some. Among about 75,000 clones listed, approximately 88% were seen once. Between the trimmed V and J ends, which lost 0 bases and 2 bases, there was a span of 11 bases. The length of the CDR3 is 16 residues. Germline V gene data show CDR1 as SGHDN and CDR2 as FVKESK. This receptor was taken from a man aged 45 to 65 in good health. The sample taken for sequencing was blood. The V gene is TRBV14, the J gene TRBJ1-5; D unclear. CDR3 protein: CASSQDRKPGNQPQHF. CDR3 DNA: TGTGCCAGCAGCCAAGATCGAAAGCCAGGCAATCAGCCCCAGCATTTT.